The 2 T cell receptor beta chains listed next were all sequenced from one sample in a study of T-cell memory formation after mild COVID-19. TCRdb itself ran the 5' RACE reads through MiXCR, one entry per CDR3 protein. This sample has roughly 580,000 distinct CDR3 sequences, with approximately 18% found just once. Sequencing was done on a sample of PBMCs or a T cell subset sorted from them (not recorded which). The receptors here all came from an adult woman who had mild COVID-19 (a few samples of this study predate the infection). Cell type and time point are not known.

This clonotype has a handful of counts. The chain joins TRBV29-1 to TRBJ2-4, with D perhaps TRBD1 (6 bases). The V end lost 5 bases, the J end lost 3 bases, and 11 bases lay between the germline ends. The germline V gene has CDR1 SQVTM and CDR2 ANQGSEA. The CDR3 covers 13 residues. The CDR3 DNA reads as TGCAGCGTTAAGAGGGGGTTCAAAAACATTCAGTACTTC. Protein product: CSVKRGFKNIQYF.

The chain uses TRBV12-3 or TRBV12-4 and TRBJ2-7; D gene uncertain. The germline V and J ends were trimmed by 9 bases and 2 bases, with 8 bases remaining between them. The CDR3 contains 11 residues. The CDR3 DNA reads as TGTGCCAGTGGGCGTACCTACGAGCAGTACTTC. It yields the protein CASGRTYEQYF.